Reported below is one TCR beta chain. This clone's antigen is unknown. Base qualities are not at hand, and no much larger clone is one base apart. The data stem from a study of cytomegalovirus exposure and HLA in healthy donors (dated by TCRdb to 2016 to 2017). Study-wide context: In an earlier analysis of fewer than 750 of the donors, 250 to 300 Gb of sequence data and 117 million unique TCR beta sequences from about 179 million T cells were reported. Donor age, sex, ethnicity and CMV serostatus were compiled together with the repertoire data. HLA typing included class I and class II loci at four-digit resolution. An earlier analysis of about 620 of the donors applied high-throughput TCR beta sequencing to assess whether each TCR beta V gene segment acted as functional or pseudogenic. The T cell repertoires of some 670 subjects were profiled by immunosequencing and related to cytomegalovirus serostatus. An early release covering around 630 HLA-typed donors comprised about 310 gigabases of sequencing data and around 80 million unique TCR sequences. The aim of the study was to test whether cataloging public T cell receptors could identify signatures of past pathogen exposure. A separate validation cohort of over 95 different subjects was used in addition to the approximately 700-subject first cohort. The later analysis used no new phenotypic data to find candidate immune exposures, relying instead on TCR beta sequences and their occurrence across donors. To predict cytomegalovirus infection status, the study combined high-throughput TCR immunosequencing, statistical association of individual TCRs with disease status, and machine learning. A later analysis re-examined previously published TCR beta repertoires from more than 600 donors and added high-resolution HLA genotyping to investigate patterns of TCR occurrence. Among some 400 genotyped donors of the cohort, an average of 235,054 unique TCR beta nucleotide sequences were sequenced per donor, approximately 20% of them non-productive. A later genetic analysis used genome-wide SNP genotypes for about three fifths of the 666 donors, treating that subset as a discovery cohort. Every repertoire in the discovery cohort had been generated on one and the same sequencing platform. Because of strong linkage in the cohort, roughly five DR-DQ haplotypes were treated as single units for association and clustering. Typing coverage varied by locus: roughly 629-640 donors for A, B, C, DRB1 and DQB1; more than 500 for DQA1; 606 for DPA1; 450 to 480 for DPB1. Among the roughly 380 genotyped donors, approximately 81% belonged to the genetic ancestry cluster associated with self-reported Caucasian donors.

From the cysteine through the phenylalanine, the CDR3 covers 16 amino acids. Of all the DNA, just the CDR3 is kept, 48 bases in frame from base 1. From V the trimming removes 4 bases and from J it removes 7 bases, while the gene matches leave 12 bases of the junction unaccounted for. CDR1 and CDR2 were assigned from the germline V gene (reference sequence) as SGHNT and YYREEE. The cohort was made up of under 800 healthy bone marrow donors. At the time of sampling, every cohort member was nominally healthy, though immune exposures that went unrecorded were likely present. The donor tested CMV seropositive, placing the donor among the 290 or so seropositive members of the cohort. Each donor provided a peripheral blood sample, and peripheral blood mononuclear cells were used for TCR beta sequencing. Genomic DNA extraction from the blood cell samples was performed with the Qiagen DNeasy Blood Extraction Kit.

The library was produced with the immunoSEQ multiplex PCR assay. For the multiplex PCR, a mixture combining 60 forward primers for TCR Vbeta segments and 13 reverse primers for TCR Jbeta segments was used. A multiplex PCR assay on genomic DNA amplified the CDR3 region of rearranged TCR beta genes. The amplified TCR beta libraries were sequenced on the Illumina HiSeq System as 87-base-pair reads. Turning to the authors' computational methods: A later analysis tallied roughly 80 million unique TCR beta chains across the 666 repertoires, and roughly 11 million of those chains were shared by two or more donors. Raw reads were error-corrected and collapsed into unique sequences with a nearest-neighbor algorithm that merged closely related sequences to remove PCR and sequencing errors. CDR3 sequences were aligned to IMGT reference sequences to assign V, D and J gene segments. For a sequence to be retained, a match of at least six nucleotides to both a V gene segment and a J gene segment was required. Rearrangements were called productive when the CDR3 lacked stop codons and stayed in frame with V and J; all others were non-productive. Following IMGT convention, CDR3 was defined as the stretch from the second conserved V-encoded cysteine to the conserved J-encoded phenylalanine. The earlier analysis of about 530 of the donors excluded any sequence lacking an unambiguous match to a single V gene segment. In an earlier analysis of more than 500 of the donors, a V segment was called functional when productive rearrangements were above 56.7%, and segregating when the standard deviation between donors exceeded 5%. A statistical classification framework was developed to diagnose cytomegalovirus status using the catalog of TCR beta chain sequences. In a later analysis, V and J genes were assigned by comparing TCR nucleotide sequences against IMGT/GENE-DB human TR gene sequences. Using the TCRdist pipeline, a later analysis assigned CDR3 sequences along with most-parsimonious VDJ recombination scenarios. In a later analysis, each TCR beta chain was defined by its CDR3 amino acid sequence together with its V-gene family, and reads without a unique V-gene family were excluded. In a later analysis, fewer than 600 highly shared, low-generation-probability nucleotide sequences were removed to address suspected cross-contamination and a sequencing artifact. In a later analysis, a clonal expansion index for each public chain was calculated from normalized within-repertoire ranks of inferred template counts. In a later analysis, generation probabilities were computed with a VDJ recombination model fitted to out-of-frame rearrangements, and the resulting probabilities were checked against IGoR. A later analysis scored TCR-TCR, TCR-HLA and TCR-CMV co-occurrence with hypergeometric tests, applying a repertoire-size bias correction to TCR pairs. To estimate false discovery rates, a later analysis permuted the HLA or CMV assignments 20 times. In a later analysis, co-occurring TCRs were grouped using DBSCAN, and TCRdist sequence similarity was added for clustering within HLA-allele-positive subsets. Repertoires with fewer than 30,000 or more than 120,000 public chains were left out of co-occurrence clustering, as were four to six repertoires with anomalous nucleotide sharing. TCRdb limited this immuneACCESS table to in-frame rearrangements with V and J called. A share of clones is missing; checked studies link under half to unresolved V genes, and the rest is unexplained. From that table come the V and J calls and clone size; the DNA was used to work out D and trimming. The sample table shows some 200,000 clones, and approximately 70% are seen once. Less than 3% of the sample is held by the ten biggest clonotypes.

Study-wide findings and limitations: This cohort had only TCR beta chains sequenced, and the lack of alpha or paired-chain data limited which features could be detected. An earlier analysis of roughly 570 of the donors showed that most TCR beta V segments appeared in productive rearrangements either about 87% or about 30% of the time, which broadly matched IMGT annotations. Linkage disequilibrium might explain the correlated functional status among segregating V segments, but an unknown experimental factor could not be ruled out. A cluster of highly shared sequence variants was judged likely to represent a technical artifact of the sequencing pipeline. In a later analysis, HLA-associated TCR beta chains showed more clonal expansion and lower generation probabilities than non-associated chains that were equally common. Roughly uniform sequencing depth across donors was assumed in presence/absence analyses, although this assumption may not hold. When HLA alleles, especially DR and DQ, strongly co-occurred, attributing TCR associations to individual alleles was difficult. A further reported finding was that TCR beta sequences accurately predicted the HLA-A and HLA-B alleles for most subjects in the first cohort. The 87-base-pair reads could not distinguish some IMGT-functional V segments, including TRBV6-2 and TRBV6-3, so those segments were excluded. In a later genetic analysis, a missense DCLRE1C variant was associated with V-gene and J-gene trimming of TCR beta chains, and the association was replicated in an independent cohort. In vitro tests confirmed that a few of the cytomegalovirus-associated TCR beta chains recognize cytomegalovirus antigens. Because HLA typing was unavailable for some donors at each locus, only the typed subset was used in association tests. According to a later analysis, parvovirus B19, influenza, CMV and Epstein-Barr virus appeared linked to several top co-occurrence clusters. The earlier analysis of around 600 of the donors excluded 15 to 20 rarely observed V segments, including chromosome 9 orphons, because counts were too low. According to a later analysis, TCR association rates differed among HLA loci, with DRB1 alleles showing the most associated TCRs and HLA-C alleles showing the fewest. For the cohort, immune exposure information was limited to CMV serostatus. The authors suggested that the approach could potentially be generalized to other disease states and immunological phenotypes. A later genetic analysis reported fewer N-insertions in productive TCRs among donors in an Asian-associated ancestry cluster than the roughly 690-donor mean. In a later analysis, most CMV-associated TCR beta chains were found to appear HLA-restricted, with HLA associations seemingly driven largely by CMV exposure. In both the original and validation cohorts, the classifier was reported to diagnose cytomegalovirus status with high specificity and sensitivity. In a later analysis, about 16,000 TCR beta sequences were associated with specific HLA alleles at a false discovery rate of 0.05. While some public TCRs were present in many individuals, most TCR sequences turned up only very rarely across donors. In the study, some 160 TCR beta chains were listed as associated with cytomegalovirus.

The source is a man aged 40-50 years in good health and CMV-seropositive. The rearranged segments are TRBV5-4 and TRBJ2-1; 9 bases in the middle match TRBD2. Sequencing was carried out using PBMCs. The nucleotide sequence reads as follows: TGTGCCAGCAGCCCCCTGGGGCGGGGGGGCCATAATGAGCAGTTCTTC. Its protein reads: CASSPLGRGGHNEQFF.